One T cell receptor beta chain is described in this entry. Antigen unknown. The CDR3 sequence is 13 residues long. The V and J ends lost 0 bases and 12 bases respectively, with 13 bases between them. CDR1 and CDR2 from the germline V gene are LGHDT and YNNKEL (reference sequence). Naive and memory CD4+ T cell DNA was deep-sequenced without culture. Libraries were prepared by immunoSEQ multiplex PCR; TCRdb keeps only in-frame clonotypes and omits some of them. The sample lists some 65,000 clones; 85% to 90% were seen once. CD4+ T cells from unexposed donors were obtained before the COVID-19 pandemic (2011-2018). The data originate from a study of CD4 T cells in relation to SARS-CoV-2 and coronaviruses. Study-wide results and caveats: In roughly 60% of donors, memory CD4+ clonotypes crossrecognized SARS-CoV-2 and at least one common cold coronavirus spike. Compared with monoreactive clones, crossreactive clones showed significantly weaker SARS-CoV-2 expansion.

This receptor was obtained from a human donor in good health. Sequencing was carried out using memory CD4+ T cells from PBMCs. The chain is built from TRBV3-1 (or the pseudogene TRBV3-2) and TRBJ2-3; possible D gene TRBD1, 5 bases. DNA for the CDR3: TGTGCCAGCAGCCAAGAAGGGCAGGGTACACAGTATTTT. Translation: CASSQEGQGTQYF.